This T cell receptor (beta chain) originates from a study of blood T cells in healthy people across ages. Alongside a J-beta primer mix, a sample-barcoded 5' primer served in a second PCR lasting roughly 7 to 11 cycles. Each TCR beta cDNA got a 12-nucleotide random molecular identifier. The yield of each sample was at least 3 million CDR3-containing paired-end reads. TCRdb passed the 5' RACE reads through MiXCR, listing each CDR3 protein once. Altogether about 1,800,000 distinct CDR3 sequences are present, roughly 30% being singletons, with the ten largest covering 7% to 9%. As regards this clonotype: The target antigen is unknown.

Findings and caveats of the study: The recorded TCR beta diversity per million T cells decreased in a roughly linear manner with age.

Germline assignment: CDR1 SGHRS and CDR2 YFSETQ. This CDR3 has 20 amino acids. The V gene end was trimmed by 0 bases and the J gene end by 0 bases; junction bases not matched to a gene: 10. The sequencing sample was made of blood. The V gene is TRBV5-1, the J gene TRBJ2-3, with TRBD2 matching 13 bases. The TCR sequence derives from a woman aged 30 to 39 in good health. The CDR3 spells CASSLGGLAGVGASTDTQYF. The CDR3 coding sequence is TGCGCCAGCAGCTTGGGAGGACTAGCGGGAGTGGGGGCCAGCACAGATACGCAGTATTTT.